The entry that follows covers one T cell receptor (beta chain) sequence. As yet, its antigen is unknown. Using immunoSEQ multiplex PCR, the repertoire was profiled, and TCRdb retains in-frame clones only, with some absent. The profile shows about 870,000 clones, almost 95% of them singletons. This sample stems from a study of shared clonotypes between healthy human individuals. This CDR3 comprises 16 residues. Germline-derived CDR1 and CDR2 are MNHEY and SMNVEV (reference sequence). V lost 4 bases to trimming and J lost 4 bases, with 17 bases between them. Naive CD8 cells, CD45RO-negative and positively selected for CCR7, excluded terminally differentiated effector memory CD45RA+ cells. The study, taken as a whole, reports: Clonotype sharing across donors was expected to vary with sequencing depth.

The receptor was isolated from a man aged 30 to 39 in good health. Sequenced sample: naive CD8+ T cells sorted from blood. This chain links TRBV27 with TRBJ2-1; maybe TRBD2 (8 bases). In nucleotides, the CDR3 is TGTGCCAGCAGTTGGGGATTAGCGGGACAGTACAATGAGCAGTTCTTC. Its protein product is CASSWGLAGQYNEQFF.